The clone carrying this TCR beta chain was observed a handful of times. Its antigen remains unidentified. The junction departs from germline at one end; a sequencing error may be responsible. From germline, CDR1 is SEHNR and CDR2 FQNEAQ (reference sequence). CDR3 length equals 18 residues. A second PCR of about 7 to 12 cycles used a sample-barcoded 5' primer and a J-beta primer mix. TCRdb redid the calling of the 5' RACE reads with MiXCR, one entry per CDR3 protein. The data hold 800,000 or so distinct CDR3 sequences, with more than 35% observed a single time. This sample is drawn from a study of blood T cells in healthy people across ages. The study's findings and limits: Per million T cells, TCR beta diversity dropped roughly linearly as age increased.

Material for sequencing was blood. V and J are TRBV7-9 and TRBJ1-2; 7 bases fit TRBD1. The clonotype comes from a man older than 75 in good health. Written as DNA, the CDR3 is TGTGCCAGCAGCGTAGCGCCTTTCGGGACAGAAAAAAACTATGGCTACACCTTC. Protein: CASSVAPFGTEKNYGYTF.